This T cell receptor beta chain was sequenced during a study of CD8 T cells in Susac syndrome. CDR1 DFQATT and CDR2 SNEGSKA come from the germline V gene (reference sequence). Trimming shortened V by 6 bases and J by 6 bases, and 17 bases separated the two germline ends. This CDR3 is built from 13 residues. RNA amounts of about 0.45 to 1 ug underwent reverse transcription with random hexamers. Amplification of TCR beta CDR3 across 54 Vbeta and 13 Jbeta was performed with immunoSEQ multiplex PCR. TCRdb called the immunoSEQ multiplex PCR reads again in MiXCR, with one record for every CDR3 protein. The table lists some 180,000 distinct CDR3 sequences, about 95% of them singletons. Study conclusions and caveats: The study recognized that its TCR sequencing and HLA analysis covered a relatively small number of individuals.

Healthy donors constituted the control group, matched for age and sex. TEMRA cells were FACS-enriched and CD8+ and CD4+ T cells negatively isolated. Comments on this clonotype: The antigen is not known.

The genes are TRBV20-1 and TRBJ1-1; no firm D call. The TCR sequence derives from a human donor in good health. Sample: CD4+ T cells from PBMCs. The CDR3 DNA follows: TGCAGTGCCCCGTCCCAGCGGGAGGCTGAAGCTTTCTTT. Translated: CSAPSQREAEAFF.